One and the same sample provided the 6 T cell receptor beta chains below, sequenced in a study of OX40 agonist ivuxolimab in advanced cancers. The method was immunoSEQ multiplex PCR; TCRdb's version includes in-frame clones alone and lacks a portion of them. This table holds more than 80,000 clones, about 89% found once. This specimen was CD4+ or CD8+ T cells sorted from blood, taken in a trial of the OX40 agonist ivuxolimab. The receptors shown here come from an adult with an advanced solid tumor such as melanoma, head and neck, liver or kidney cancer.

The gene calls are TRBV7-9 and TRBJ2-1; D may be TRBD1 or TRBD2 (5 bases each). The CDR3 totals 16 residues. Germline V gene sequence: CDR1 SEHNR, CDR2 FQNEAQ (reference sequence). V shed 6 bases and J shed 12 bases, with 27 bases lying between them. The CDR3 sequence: CASSFSEGRVGNLQFF. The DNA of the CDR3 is TGTGCCAGCAGTTTTAGTGAGGGCAGGGTGGGGAACCTGCAGTTCTTC.

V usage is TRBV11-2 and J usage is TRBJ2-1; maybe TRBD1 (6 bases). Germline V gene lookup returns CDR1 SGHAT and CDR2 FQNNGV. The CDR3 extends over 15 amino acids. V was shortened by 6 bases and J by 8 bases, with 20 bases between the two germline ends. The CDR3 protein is CASRPLTYRADEQFF. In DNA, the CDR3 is TGTGCCAGCAGACCGCTCACATACAGGGCAGATGAGCAGTTCTTC. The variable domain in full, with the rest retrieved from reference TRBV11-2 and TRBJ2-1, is EAGVAQSPRYKIIEKRQSVAFWCNPISGHATLYWYQQILGQGPKLLIQFQNNGVVDDSQLPKDRFSAERLKGVDSTLKIQPAKLEDSAVYLCASRPLTYRADEQFFGPGTRLTVL.

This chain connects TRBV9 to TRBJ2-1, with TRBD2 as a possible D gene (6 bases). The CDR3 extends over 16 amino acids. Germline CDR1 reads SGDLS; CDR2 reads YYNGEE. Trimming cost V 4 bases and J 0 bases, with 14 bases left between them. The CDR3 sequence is CASSPGTSSSYNEQFF. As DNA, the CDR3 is TGTGCCAGCAGCCCAGGGACTTCCAGCTCCTACAATGAGCAGTTCTTC.

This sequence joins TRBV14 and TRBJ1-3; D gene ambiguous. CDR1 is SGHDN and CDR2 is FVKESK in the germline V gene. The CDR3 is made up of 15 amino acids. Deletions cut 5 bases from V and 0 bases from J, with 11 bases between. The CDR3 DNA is TGTGCCAGCAGCAGAGGACGAGGCTCTGGAAACACCATATATTTT. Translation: CASSRGRGSGNTIYF.

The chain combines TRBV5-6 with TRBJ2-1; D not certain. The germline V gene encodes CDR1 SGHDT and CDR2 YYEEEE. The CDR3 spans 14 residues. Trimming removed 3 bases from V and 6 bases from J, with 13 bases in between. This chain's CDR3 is CASSYLSNRNEQFF. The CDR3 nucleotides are TGTGCCAGCAGCTACCTGTCCAACCGCAATGAGCAGTTCTTC.

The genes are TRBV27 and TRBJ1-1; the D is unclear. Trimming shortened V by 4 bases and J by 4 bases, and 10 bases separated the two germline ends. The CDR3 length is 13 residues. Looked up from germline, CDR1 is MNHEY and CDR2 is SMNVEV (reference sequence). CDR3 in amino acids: CASSYYSATEAFF. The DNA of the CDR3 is TGTGCCAGCAGTTACTATTCGGCCACTGAAGCTTTCTTT.